Included here is one T cell receptor beta chain sequence, with context. This entry comes from a study of blood T cell repertoires in COVID-19. Background on the study: Sources were T cells, B-cell-depleted T cells, or PBMCs; the material itself was cDNA or gDNA.

Repertoires were generated with immunoSEQ multiplex PCR, while TCRdb's copy carries only in-frame clones and drops some. The data contain 80,000 or so clones, roughly 89% of them singletons. Germline CDR1 reads GTSNPN; CDR2 reads SVGIG (reference sequence). Trimming left V 2 bases short and J 9 bases short, with 13 bases between. The CDR3 length is 12 residues. The V and J genes are TRBV30 and TRBJ1-2, with unresolved D. The origin of this receptor is a woman between 45 and 65 years old in a cohort sampled during active COVID-19. The sample was peripheral blood. For the CDR3, the DNA is TGTGCCTGGAGTACGATACAGAGACGCTACACCTTC. It is translated as CAWSTIQRRYTF.